This TCR beta chain was sequenced during a study of circulating CD8 cells and anti-PD-1 response in melanoma. Overall study: Every 2 weeks, patients got 3 mg/kg nivolumab intravenously.

This clonotype is large within its sample. Sorting of live CD3+CD8+TCRalphabeta+ cells by PD-1 and/or TIGIT gave four subsets. Each library started from around 14 ng of total RNA using the QIAseq Immune Repertoire TCR panel. From the reads, TCRdb called clonotypes with MiXCR, one entry per CDR3 protein. Of roughly 1,200 distinct CDR3 sequences listed, nearly 6% were seen once; the top ten hold 9.5% to 13%. The sample consisted of CD8+ T cells from PBMCs, taken at baseline or after one month of anti-PD-1 therapy (not recorded which). The source is a human donor with melanoma.

The CDR3 DNA follows: TGCGCCAGCAGTCAGGGACAGGGAAACACCGGGGAGCTGTTTTTT. Encoded protein: CASSQGQGNTGELFF. The rearrangement joins TRBV4-1 to TRBJ2-2; 9 bases are a match to TRBD1. The length of the CDR3 is 15 residues. Germline loops: CDR1 MGHRA, CDR2 YSYEKL. V was pared by 6 bases and J by 2 bases, with 4 bases of the junction left unmatched.